The source of this T cell receptor beta chain is a study of cytomegalovirus exposure and HLA in healthy donors. Study observations and caveats: The investigators catalogued 150 to 200 TCR beta chains as cytomegalovirus-associated. A later analysis showed HLA-associated TCR beta chains outstripping equally common others in clonal expansion.

The PCR had 60 Vbeta and 13 Jbeta primers. Some clones are missing from TCRdb's copy, which holds only in-frame ones; the method was immunoSEQ multiplex PCR. This sample has roughly 160,000 clones, with about 85% found just once. Germline V gene data show CDR1 as SSHAT and CDR2 as FNYEAQ (reference sequence). The CDR3 has 17 residues. Concerning this clone itself: The antigen is undetermined. A read error may account for a junction end that differs from germline.

The genes are TRBV7-7 and TRBJ1-1, with D possibly being TRBD1 (6 bases). The sequencing sample was made of PBMCs. The receptor was derived from a boy aged 2-9 years in good health and CMV-seronegative. In DNA form, the CDR3 reads TGTGCTAGCAGCTCAAGGGGGGGACGTAAAAAGAACACTGAAGCTTTCTTT. Its translation: CASSSRGGRKKNTEAFF.